Below are 18 T cell receptor beta chains sequenced from a single sample in a study of blood T cell repertoires in COVID-19. Profiling relied on immunoSEQ multiplex PCR, and the TCRdb table lists in-frame clones only, not all of them. Among tens of thousands of clones listed, around 85% were seen once. The sample was peripheral blood. These receptors originate from a man in his sixties with acute or convalescent COVID-19.

The table lists this clone with a few counts. The chain joins TRBV2 to TRBJ1-5, with D hard to call. The CDR3 consists of 14 residues. From germline, CDR1 is SNHLY and CDR2 FYNNEI. Trimming took off 3 bases at V and 3 bases at J, with 9 bases between the two ends. The CDR3 sequence is CASSEGSFNQPQHF. For the CDR3, the DNA is TGTGCCAGCAGTGAGGGCAGTTTCAATCAGCCCCAGCATTTT.

This clone was seen only once. V and J are TRBV6-5 and TRBJ1-4, with a possible D match to TRBD1 (5 bases). This CDR3 is built from 14 residues. V lost 6 bases and J lost 8, with 16 bases in between. Per the germline V gene, CDR1 is MNHEY and CDR2 is SVGAGI. The CDR3 sequence: CASSWGPRAEKLFF. The DNA of the CDR3 is TGTGCCAGCAGCTGGGGCCCTCGCGCGGAAAAACTGTTTTTT.

The V and J genes are TRBV19 and TRBJ2-5; TRBD1 aligns across 11 bases. The CDR3 totals 14 residues. Germline V CDR1 and CDR2: LNHDA, SQIVND (reference sequence). Losses at the gene ends were 5 bases for V and 5 bases for J; bases not matched to a gene: 4. The CDR3 sequence is CASSEGQGAETQYF. CDR3 bases: TGTGCCAGTAGTGAAGGACAGGGGGCTGAGACCCAGTACTTC.

CDR3 sequence (DNA): TGTGCCAGCTCACCCTACCCTAGGGGGCAGGGCACAGATACGCAGTATTTT. It translates to CASSPYPRGQGTDTQYF. The chain couples TRBV18 to TRBJ2-3, with 7 bases fitting TRBD1. Germline CDR1 reads KGHSH; CDR2 reads LQKENI. Losses at the gene ends were 3 bases for V and 1 base for J; bases not matched to a gene: 10. The CDR3 is 17 residues long.

The rearrangement links TRBV6-5 to TRBJ1-3; D is possibly TRBD1 (5 bases). The ends were cut back, 6 bases at V and 7 bases at J, with 10 bases in the middle. Germline loops: CDR1 MNHEY, CDR2 SVGAGI. The CDR3 contains 12 residues. CDR3 nucleotides: TGTGCCAGCAGAGACAGAAGGAACACCATATATTTT. Translated: CASRDRRNTIYF.

CDR3 region: CASSLAGEIEAFF. The CDR3 region has the DNA TGCGCCAGCAGCTTGGCGGGGGAGATTGAAGCTTTCTTT. The rearrangement links TRBV5-1 to TRBJ1-1; D perhaps matches TRBD1 (5 bases). Trimming left V 0 bases short and J 7 bases short, with 10 bases between. Germline V gene data show CDR1 as SGHRS and CDR2 as YFSETQ. The length of the CDR3 is 13 residues. Complete variable domain (other parts from reference TRBV5-1 and TRBJ1-1): KAGVTQTPRYLIKTRGQQVTLSCSPISGHRSVSWYQQTPGQGLQFLFEYFSETQRNKGNFPGRFSGRQFSNSRSEMNVSTLELGDSALYLCASSLAGEIEAFFGQGTRLTVV.

This chain joins TRBV6-2 or TRBV6-3 and TRBJ2-7; 8 bases fit TRBD1. The trim removed 2 bases at V and 2 bases at J, leaving 2 bases unmatched. Germline V CDR1 and CDR2: MNHEY, SVGEGT. The CDR3 extends over 14 amino acids. CDR3 sequence: CASSYATGAYEQYF. In nucleotides, the CDR3 is TGTGCCAGCAGTTACGCGACAGGGGCCTACGAGCAGTACTTC.

The rearrangement links TRBV5-6 to TRBJ2-1; the D is unclear. Germline V gene sequence: CDR1 SGHDT, CDR2 YYEEEE. V dropped 4 bases and J dropped 8 bases, with 16 bases sitting between them. The CDR3 consists of 14 residues. The CDR3 nucleotides read TGTGCCAGCAGCCCCGAGGCCTTTTCCCATGAGCAGTTCTTC. Its protein is CASSPEAFSHEQFF.

The chain combines TRBV27 with TRBJ2-1; possibly TRBD2 for D (6 bases). Looked up from germline, CDR1 is MNHEY and CDR2 is SMNVEV (reference sequence). The CDR3 runs to 13 residues. Trimming shortened V by 4 bases and J by 8 bases, and 12 bases separated the two germline ends. The CDR3 DNA reads as TGTGCCAGCAGTTCGGGGGTTTGGTATGAGCAGTTCTTC. This sequence encodes CASSSGVWYEQFF.

V and J are TRBV28 and TRBJ1-5, with D maybe TRBD1 (5 bases). V was pared by 5 bases and J by 3 bases, with 20 bases between. There are 17 residues in the CDR3. The germline V gene has CDR1 MDHEN and CDR2 SYDVKM. CDR3 nucleotides: TGTGCCAGCAGTGGGGGGGACGGGGACCCCCACAATCAGCCCCAGCATTTT. This gives the protein CASSGGDGDPHNQPQHF.

The chain carries TRBV6-5 and TRBJ2-7; 7 bases match TRBD1. The length of the CDR3 is 15 residues. The germline V gene encodes CDR1 MNHEY and CDR2 SVGAGI. Germline trimming cut 6 bases from V and 4 bases from J; bases unmatched to any gene: 12. CDR3 loop: CASRRTTGVIYEQYF. The DNA of the CDR3 is TGTGCCAGCAGGCGCACAACAGGGGTTATATACGAGCAGTACTTC.

This CDR3 reads CASSAGQGGEKLFF. CDR3 DNA: TGTGCCAGCAGCGCCGGACAGGGGGGGGAAAAACTGTTTTTT. The chain links TRBV9 to TRBJ1-4; 10 bases line up with TRBD1. In germline, CDR1 is SGDLS, CDR2 YYNGEE. CDR3 length: 14 amino acids. V was clipped by 3 bases and J by 8 bases; unmatched bases: 4.

The chain links TRBV6-5 to TRBJ1-2; 9 positions agree with TRBD1. V was pared by 4 bases and J by 4 bases, with 7 bases of the junction left unmatched. This CDR3 contains 15 residues. Germline CDR1 is MNHEY and CDR2 is SVGAGI. Here the CDR3 DNA reads TGTGCCAGCAGTTCCGGGACAGGGAACCTCTATGGCTACACCTTC. It codes for CASSSGTGNLYGYTF.

The chain joins TRBV19 to TRBJ1-5; 8 bases map to TRBD1. V shed 3 bases and J 3 bases; nucleotides not matched to a gene: 4. CDR1 and CDR2 (germline): LNHDA, SQIVND (reference sequence). The CDR3 is 15 residues long. Written as DNA, the CDR3 is TGTGCCAGTAGTATTCGGACAGGGCCCAATCAGCCCCAGCATTTT. The encoded protein is CASSIRTGPNQPQHF.

The genes are TRBV10-3 and TRBJ2-5, with TRBD1 identical over 7 bases. Germline lookup yields CDR1 ENHRY and CDR2 SYGVKD. CDR3 length: 15 residues. Trimming cost V 7 bases and J 3 bases; bases outside gene matches: 11. CDR3 in amino acids: CAITWTGDSKETQYF. The DNA of the CDR3 is TGTGCCATCACCTGGACAGGAGACTCCAAAGAGACCCAGTACTTC.

This chain connects TRBV7-2 to TRBJ1-1, with D maybe TRBD1 (6 bases). The CDR3 loop spans 14 amino acids. CDR1 SGHTA and CDR2 FQGNSA come from the germline V gene. The germline V and J ends were trimmed by 0 bases and 5 bases, with 10 bases remaining between them. The CDR3 nucleotides read TGTGCCAGCAGCTTAGCGAGAAGGGGGACTGAAGCTTTCTTT. It specifies CASSLARRGTEAFF.

CDR3 protein: CASSDRDNSPLHF. CDR3 nucleotides: TGTGCCAGCAGTGACAGGGATAATTCACCCCTCCACTTT. The rearrangement links TRBV6-1 to TRBJ1-6, with a weak D call TRBD1 (5 bases). The V and J ends lost 3 bases and 5 bases respectively, with 5 bases between them. The CDR3 is made up of 13 amino acids. CDR1 and CDR2 (germline): MNHNS, SASEGT.

The V gene is TRBV7-8, the J gene TRBJ2-7; 9 nucleotides agree with TRBD2. The CDR3 sequence is 17 residues long. Germline lookup yields CDR1 SGHVS and CDR2 FQNEAQ. V trimming: 5 bases; J trimming: 4 bases; junction bases outside the gene matches: 15. DNA for the CDR3: TGTGCCAGCAGCGCTAGAGTCGGCGGGGGGGCAAGTTACGAGCAGTACTTC. Protein sequence: CASSARVGGGASYEQYF.